The subject of this entry is one TCR beta chain. Its antigen is unidentified. This CDR3 has 14 amino acids. Deletions cut 1 base from V and 10 bases from J, with 15 bases between. TCR beta cDNA libraries had unique molecular identifiers. One entry per CDR3 protein results from TCRdb running MiXCR on the PCR reads. The sample holds 700,000 to 800,000 distinct CDR3 sequences, about 27% seen once. This specimen comes from a study of post-analysis software for immune sequencing data. Study in general: Progressive-relapsing, secondary progressive and relapsing-remitting multiple sclerosis were among the disease courses included. Study findings and constraints: A significant reduction in normalized Chao1 diversity was observed in multiple sclerosis patients versus controls. Controls had lower frequencies than patients of 4 or 5 TRBV segments, which included TRBV5-6, TRBV5-1 and TRBV20-1.

The origin of this receptor is a girl between 5 and 17 years old with multiple sclerosis. This chain uses TRBV12-3 or TRBV12-4 with TRBJ2-3; a weak D match, TRBD2 (6 bases). The sequenced sample consisted of blood. CDR3 residues: CASSLGLERSSQYF. The DNA of the CDR3 is TGTGCCAGCAGTTTAGGACTAGAGAGGTCATCGCAGTATTTT.